A selection of T cell receptor beta chains follows, all from one sample in a study of T cells in Graves' hyperthyroidism and ophthalmopathy. Via MiXCR, TCRdb re-called the multiplex PCR reads, giving one row per CDR3 protein. The sample has more than 500,000 distinct CDR3 sequences; roughly 15% are singletons. Sample: blood. These receptors originate from a woman in her 30s with Graves' hyperthyroidism. CDR3s include the opening cysteine and the closing phenylalanine or tryptophan. The order of the fields is J gene, D gene, V gene, clone size, CDR3 protein, CDR3 DNA. The D gene is left open where the match is weak. Expanded clones are given a class, and other clones once, few, many or no size at all.

>TRBJ1-2|.|TRBV2|many
CASNQGTSANYGYTF
TGTGCCAGCAACCAAGGGACAAGTGCTAACTATGGCTACACCTTC
>TRBJ1-1|.|TRBV14|.
CASSYVNSVNTEAFF
TGTGCCAGCAGCTATGTTAACTCAGTCAACACTGAAGCTTTCTTT
>TRBJ2-2|.|TRBV29-1|few
CSVEISGGELFF
TGCAGCGTTGAAATTTCAGGGGGGGAGCTGTTTTTT
>TRBJ2-7|TRBD2|TRBV28|many
CASGLAGISSYEQYF
TGTGCCTCCGGACTAGCGGGCATCAGCTCCTACGAGCAGTACTTC
>TRBJ2-2|TRBD2|TRBV7-3|.
CASSLTVAGAAEELFF
TGTGCCAGCAGCTTAACGGTAGCGGGAGCGGCGGAGGAGCTGTTTTTT
>TRBJ2-5|TRBD2|TRBV5-1|.
CASRSSGETQYF
TGCGCCAGCCGTTCTAGCGGGGAGACCCAGTACTTC
>TRBJ2-3|TRBD2|TRBV20-1|.
CSPRWGGSTDTQYF
TGCAGTCCCCGATGGGGGGGGAGCACAGATACGCAGTATTTT
>TRBJ2-5|.|TRBV10-3|few
CAISGQRGSPETQYF
TGTGCCATCAGTGGGCAGAGGGGCTCCCCAGAGACCCAGTACTTC
>TRBJ1-1|.|TRBV10-3|many
CAISTPGTEAFF
TGTGCCATCTCCACACCGGGGACTGAAGCTTTCTTT
>TRBJ2-7|.|TRBV30|few
CAWSPGWGSEQYF
TGTGCCTGGAGCCCGGGGTGGGGAAGCGAGCAGTACTTC
>TRBJ1-6|TRBD1|TRBV2|many
CASRHRDRSYNSPLHF
TGTGCCAGCCGACACCGGGACAGATCCTATAATTCACCCCTCCACTTT
>TRBJ1-1|.|TRBV6-6|.
CASSYIDSNTEAFF
TGTGCCAGCAGTTACATCGATTCTAACACTGAAGCTTTCTTT
>TRBJ2-7|TRBD2|TRBV20-1|many
CSARDYLSGGYEQYF
TGCAGTGCTAGGGACTATCTCAGCGGGGGCTACGAGCAGTACTTC
>TRBJ2-7|.|TRBV7-9|few
CASSWGRMEQYF
TGTGCCAGCAGCTGGGGTAGAATGGAGCAGTACTTC
>TRBJ2-1|.|TRBV4-1|.
CASSQEGSEQTRYRGEQFF
TGCGCCAGCAGCCAAGAAGGATCTGAGCAGACCCGATATCGTGGTGAGCAGTTCTTC
>TRBJ2-2|.|TRBV19|.
CATGTRTQNTGELFF
TGTGCCACCGGTACTCGGACACAGAACACCGGGGAGCTGTTTTTT
>TRBJ1-5|.|TRBV27|.
CARLNQPQHF
TGTGCCAGGTTAAATCAGCCCCAGCATTTT
>TRBJ2-3|.|TRBV5-6|.
CASSYGVAADTQYF
TGTGCCAGCAGCTACGGGGTGGCCGCAGATACGCAGTATTTT
>TRBJ2-7|TRBD2|TRBV2|many
CASKLAGRTYEQYF
TGTGCCAGCAAACTAGCGGGGAGAACCTACGAGCAGTACTTC
>TRBJ2-7|.|TRBV12-3/TRBV12-4|many
CASSLGTFYEQYF
TGTGCCAGCAGTTTGGGGACATTCTACGAGCAGTACTTC
>TRBJ2-5|TRBD1|TRBV7-2|many
CASSKGRTGREQTQYF
TGTGCCAGCAGCAAGGGAAGGACAGGGCGTGAACAGACCCAGTACTTC
>TRBJ2-2|.|TRBV4-1|.
CASSQDWGAGELFF
TGCGCCAGCAGCCAAGATTGGGGGGCCGGGGAGCTGTTTTTT
>TRBJ2-1|.|TRBV30|.
CAWRPPHGLSYNEQFF
TGTGCCTGGAGACCCCCCCACGGGCTCTCCTACAATGAGCAGTTCTTC
>TRBJ2-1|.|TRBV9|.
CASSVGPVNEQFF
TGTGCCAGCAGCGTAGGACCAGTGAATGAGCAGTTCTTC
>TRBJ1-5|.|TRBV20-1|.
CSASTRTANQPQHF
TGCAGTGCGTCTACCCGGACAGCTAATCAGCCCCAGCATTTT
>TRBJ2-1|.|TRBV27|.
CASSFGARFREQFF
TGTGCCAGCAGTTTTGGAGCCCGTTTTCGAGAGCAGTTCTTC
>TRBJ1-5|TRBD1|TRBV24-1|.
CATSETGFGNQPQHF
TGTGCCACCAGTGAGACAGGGTTCGGCAATCAGCCCCAGCATTTT
>TRBJ2-7|TRBD1|TRBV4-1|few
CASSQEGGRSYEQYF
TGCGCCAGCAGCCAAGAAGGGGGCCGCTCCTACGAGCAGTACTTC
>TRBJ2-1|.|TRBV7-2|many
CASSSLGRNEQFF
TGTGCCAGCAGCTCACTGGGCCGCAATGAGCAGTTCTTC
>TRBJ1-6|TRBD1|TRBV28|many
CATGQGISPLHF
TGTGCCACCGGACAGGGAATTTCACCCCTCCACTTT
>TRBJ2-1|.|TRBV12-3/TRBV12-4|.
CASSLETSRNEQFF
TGTGCCAGCAGTTTAGAGACTAGTAGGAATGAGCAGTTCTTC
>TRBJ2-1|TRBD2|TRBV6-9|.
CASSYETSGIISYNEQFF
TGTGCCAGCAGTTACGAAACTAGCGGGATTATTTCCTACAATGAGCAGTTCTTC
>TRBJ2-1|TRBD2|TRBV18|many
CASSPASGRDYNEQFF
TGTGCCAGCTCACCGGCTAGCGGGAGAGACTACAATGAGCAGTTCTTC
>TRBJ1-3|TRBD1|TRBV30|many
CAWSVRGQRNTIYF
TGTGCCTGGAGTGTGAGGGGGCAAAGAAACACCATATATTTT
>TRBJ2-1|TRBD1|TRBV25-1|.
CASRELGTGPYNEQFF
TGTGCCAGCCGTGAACTAGGGACAGGGCCCTACAATGAGCAGTTCTTC
>TRBJ2-7|.|TRBV20-1|many
CSARWRLNYEQYF
TGCAGTGCTAGATGGAGGCTAAACTACGAGCAGTACTTC
>TRBJ1-1|.|TRBV7-2|.
CASSLVPVTNTEAFF
TGTGCCAGCAGCTTAGTGCCAGTAACAAACACTGAAGCTTTCTTT
>TRBJ2-7|TRBD2|TRBV20-1|.
CSAVQREVVGEQYF
TGCAGTGCTGTCCAGCGGGAAGTTGTGGGCGAGCAGTACTTC
>TRBJ1-3|.|TRBV20-1|.
CSARDHSGEGSGNTIYF
TGCAGTGCTAGAGATCACTCAGGGGAAGGCTCTGGAAACACCATATATTTT
>TRBJ2-3|TRBD1|TRBV5-6|.
CASTRTGYTDTQYF
TGTGCCAGCACCCGGACAGGGTACACAGATACGCAGTATTTT
>TRBJ1-1|TRBD1|TRBV6-1|few
CASSVGTGLNTEAFF
TGTGCCAGCAGTGTCGGGACAGGGCTTAACACTGAAGCTTTCTTT
>TRBJ2-1|TRBD2|TRBV9|.
CASSDPREEREGDEQFF
TGTGCCAGCAGCGACCCTCGCGAGGAGCGGGAGGGTGATGAGCAGTTCTTC
>TRBJ1-1|TRBD1|TRBV29-1|once
CSAAGTGGTEAFF
TGCAGCGCTGCCGGGACAGGGGGCACTGAAGCTTTCTTT
>TRBJ2-1|TRBD2|TRBV28|many
CASSLTIETSGDNEQFF
TGTGCCAGCAGCCTCACCATCGAGACTAGCGGGGACAATGAGCAGTTCTTC
>TRBJ2-3|.|TRBV28|many
CASSDLATDTQYF
TGTGCCAGCAGTGACTTAGCTACAGATACGCAGTATTTT
>TRBJ2-1|TRBD2|TRBV19|few
CASRAGGPDNEQFF
TGTGCCAGTAGGGCGGGAGGGCCTGATAATGAGCAGTTCTTC
>TRBJ2-1|.|TRBV6-2/TRBV6-3|many
CASSPRGRGANEQFF
TGTGCCAGCAGTCCCCGGGGTAGGGGGGCCAATGAGCAGTTCTTC
>TRBJ1-6|TRBD1|TRBV27|.
CASSGGDRETYNSPLHF
TGTGCCAGCAGTGGCGGGGACAGGGAAACCTATAATTCACCCCTCCACTTT
>TRBJ2-5|TRBD2|TRBV13|.
CASSLGLAGGSYF
TGTGCCAGCAGCTTGGGACTAGCGGGAGGATCTTACTTC
>TRBJ1-5|.|TRBV5-1|once
CASSLAGGVNQRQHF
TGCGCCAGCAGCTTGGCCGGGGGGGTGAATCAGCGCCAGCATTTT
>TRBJ2-1|TRBD1|TRBV12-3/TRBV12-4|many
CASSFGQGVYNEQFF
TGTGCCAGCAGTTTCGGGCAGGGGGTCTACAATGAGCAGTTCTTC
>TRBJ2-1|.|TRBV10-3|many
CAISSRDDEQFF
TGTGCCATCAGTTCGCGCGACGATGAGCAGTTCTTC
>TRBJ2-1|.|TRBV28|few
CASSPILEAYNEQFF
TGTGCCAGCAGTCCCATTCTTGAGGCCTACAATGAGCAGTTCTTC